A single sample is the source of the 20 T cell receptor beta chains below, sequenced in a study of post-analysis software for immune sequencing data. Their antigens are not known. The study's findings and limits: Controls showed lower frequencies than patients for four to six TRBV segments, and TRBV5-6, TRBV5-1 and TRBV20-1 were among these.

Unique molecular identifiers were built into the TCR beta cDNA libraries. Each CDR3 protein is one row after TCRdb ran MiXCR on the PCR reads. The sample records 750,000 to 950,000 distinct CDR3 sequences, 46% being singletons. The sample taken for sequencing was blood. The receptors stem from a girl between 5 and 17 years old with multiple sclerosis.

V is TRBV9 and J is TRBJ2-3; 10 bases agree with TRBD1. Germline assignment: CDR1 SGDLS and CDR2 YYNGEE. CDR3 length: 17 amino acids. V lost 4 bases to trimming and J lost 1 base; unmatched junction nucleotides: 9. CDR3 in amino acids: CASSLGQGLSGTDTQYF. CDR3 DNA sequence: TGTGCCAGCAGCTTGGGACAGGGGCTTTCGGGCACAGATACGCAGTATTTT.

The rearrangement uses TRBV15 and TRBJ2-6; D possibly corresponds to TRBD1 (6 bases). The germline V and J ends were trimmed by 0 bases and 0 bases, with 9 bases remaining between them. The CDR3 is 17 residues long. Germline V gives CDR1 LNHNV, CDR2 YYDKDF (reference sequence). The CDR3 sequence is CATSRDQGPSGANVLTF. The CDR3 DNA is TGTGCCACCAGCAGAGATCAGGGGCCCTCTGGGGCCAACGTCCTGACTTTC.

The chain recombines TRBV7-9 with TRBJ1-6; D remains ambiguous. This CDR3 has 13 residues. CDR1 SEHNR and CDR2 FQNEAQ come from the germline V gene (reference sequence). V was trimmed by 5 bases and J by 9 bases, leaving 11 bases between them. The DNA for the CDR3 is TGTGCCAGCAGCCGAGTGGACGCTTCACCCCTCCACTTT. Translation gives CASSRVDASPLHF.

The table lists this clonotype with many counts. The chain's CDR3 is CSVGAGGLSYEQYF. CDR3 nucleotide sequence: TGCAGCGTTGGGGCAGGGGGCTTATCCTACGAGCAGTACTTC. This chain joins TRBV29-1 and TRBJ2-7, with 8 positions matching TRBD1. This CDR3 is built from 14 residues. J lost 1 base, V lost 4 bases, and 6 bases had no gene match. CDR1 is SQVTM and CDR2 is ANQGSEA in the germline V gene.

The V call is TRBV29-1, the J call TRBJ1-2; TRBD1 matches at 7 bases. V dropped 8 bases and J dropped 4; count of bases not matched to a gene: 7. Germline V gene lookup returns CDR1 SQVTM and CDR2 ANQGSEA. The CDR3 is made up of 12 amino acids. CDR3 residues: CSTGQSSYGYTF. The CDR3 DNA reads as TGCAGCACGGGACAGTCATCCTATGGCTACACCTTC.

The J gene is TRBJ2-4, the V gene TRBV20-1, with TRBD1 as a possible D gene (6 bases). With 5 bases removed from V and 4 bases from J, the gap between germline ends came to 15 bases. In germline, CDR1 is DFQATT, CDR2 SNEGSKA (reference sequence). The CDR3 spans 14 residues. In DNA form, the CDR3 reads TGCAGTGCTCGCAGGACAGAAGCTAAAAACATTCAGTACTTC. Translation gives CSARRTEAKNIQYF.

The CDR3 DNA sequence: TGTGCCAGCAGACTACTCCTAGCGGGTCCCTACAATGAGCAGTTCTTC. Translating it yields CASRLLLAGPYNEQFF. The chain uses TRBV6-2 or TRBV6-3 and TRBJ2-1, with 8 positions matching TRBD2. From germline, CDR1 is MNHEY and CDR2 SVGEGT. V shed 6 bases, J shed 2 bases, and the junction held 9 bases outside the gene matches. The CDR3 is made up of 16 amino acids.

This sequence joins TRBV5-1 and TRBJ2-3; TRBD1 might be the D (6 bases). The germline CDR1 and CDR2 sequences are SGHRS and YFSETQ. The germline V and J ends were trimmed by 0 bases and 1 base, with 18 bases remaining between them. This CDR3 has 18 amino acids. The CDR3 sequence: CASSLAMRTVRGTDTQYF. The CDR3, as DNA: TGCGCCAGCAGCTTGGCCATGAGGACAGTTCGTGGCACAGATACGCAGTATTTT.

The gene calls are TRBV7-2 and TRBJ2-1, with 7 positions matching TRBD2. This CDR3 is built from 17 residues. V shed 5 bases and J 10 bases; nucleotides not matched to a gene: 20. CDR1 and CDR2 (germline): SGHTA, FQGNSA. The CDR3 DNA reads TGTGCCAGCAGCCTACTCCTCCCGAGACTAGCTCCGGGGGAGCAGTTCTTC. Its protein product is CASSLLLPRLAPGEQFF.

This clonotype has just a few counts. The CDR3 bases are TGTGCCAGCAGCCCCACGAGGGGGACCTACAATGAGCAGTTCTTC. It yields the protein CASSPTRGTYNEQFF. The chain recombines TRBV4-2 with TRBJ2-1; tentative D call: TRBD1 (6 bases). Trimming pared 4 bases from V and 2 bases from J, leaving 12 bases between. This CDR3 comprises 15 residues. Germline CDR1 reads LGHNA; CDR2 reads YNFKEQ.

The chain employs TRBV6-5 and TRBJ2-1, with TRBD2 identical over 8 bases. The CDR3 is made up of 15 amino acids. The germline CDR1 and CDR2 sequences are MNHEY and SVGAGI. V lost 11 bases, J lost 9 bases, and 18 bases stayed unmatched. This CDR3 is CASSAGTRIRVEQFF. The CDR3 nucleotides read TGTGCCTCCTCCGCCGGGACTAGGATCAGGGTTGAGCAGTTCTTC.

V gene TRBV25-1 combines with J gene TRBJ2-1; TRBD2 matches at 14 bases. Germline CDR1 and CDR2: MGHDK and SYGVNS. V dropped 3 bases and J dropped 10; count of bases not matched to a gene: 5. The CDR3 has 15 amino acids. CDR3 nucleotides: TGTGCCAGCAGTGAGACTAGCGGGAGGGCCGGGGAGCAGTTCTTC. Its protein is CASSETSGRAGEQFF.

V gene TRBV7-2 combines with J gene TRBJ2-5; a possible D gene is TRBD2 (5 bases). The V end lost 3 bases, the J end lost 4 bases, and 12 bases lay between the germline ends. Germline V gene data show CDR1 as SGHTA and CDR2 as FQGNSA. The CDR3 runs to 14 residues. The CDR3 sequence: CASSFGGEGETQYF. CDR3 sequence (DNA): TGTGCCAGCAGCTTTGGAGGAGAAGGAGAGACCCAGTACTTC.

The chain carries TRBV20-1 and TRBJ2-3; D unresolved. Trimming removed 5 bases from V and 4 bases from J, with 10 bases in between. The germline V gene has CDR1 DFQATT and CDR2 SNEGSKA (reference sequence). The CDR3 length is 12 residues. CDR3 DNA: TGCAGTGCTCCTGAGTGGTCAGATACGCAGTATTTT. This translates into CSAPEWSDTQYF.

There are a few counts of this clonotype. The chain employs TRBV11-2 and TRBJ1-6, with 9 bases identical to TRBD1. Germline loops: CDR1 SGHAT, CDR2 FQNNGV. The CDR3 covers 16 residues. Trimming took 5 bases from V and 4 from J; bases not matched to a gene: 6. CDR3 amino acids: CASSATGTGYNSPLHF. The CDR3 bases are TGTGCCAGCAGCGCAACCGGGACAGGGTATAATTCACCCCTCCACTTT.

CDR3 protein: CASSQAGEGAETQYF. The CDR3 DNA reads TGCGCCAGCAGCCAGGCAGGGGAGGGAGCGGAGACCCAGTACTTC. This chain connects TRBV4-1 to TRBJ2-5, with D tentatively TRBD2 (7 bases). V dropped 3 bases and J dropped 5 bases, with 16 bases sitting between them. CDR3 length: 15 amino acids. Germline V gene data show CDR1 as MGHRA and CDR2 as YSYEKL.

The V gene is TRBV14, the J gene TRBJ1-2; unclear D gene. Germline V gene sequence: CDR1 SGHDN, CDR2 FVKESK. This CDR3 is 15 amino acids long. The V end lost 1 base, the J end lost 6 bases, and 15 bases lay between the germline ends. The DNA for the CDR3 is TGTGCCAGCAGCCAAGTAGAGGGATGGGCTAATGGCTACACCTTC. Amino acid sequence: CASSQVEGWANGYTF.

The V gene is TRBV5-1, the J gene TRBJ2-2, with TRBD1 identical over 9 bases. Losses at the gene ends were 3 bases for V and 7 bases for J; bases not matched to a gene: 19. CDR1 is SGHRS and CDR2 is YFSETQ in the germline V gene. CDR3 length: 19 residues. Here the CDR3 reads CASSSIPLRTGASGGELFF. The CDR3 DNA is TGCGCCAGCAGCTCGATACCCCTAAGGACAGGGGCATCTGGCGGGGAGCTGTTTTTT.

The chain couples TRBV7-2 to TRBJ2-3; D possibly corresponds to TRBD2 (6 bases). The CDR3 extends over 15 amino acids. In germline, CDR1 is SGHTA, CDR2 FQGNSA. Trimming took 5 bases from V and 2 from J, leaving 14 bases between them. The CDR3 sequence is CASSLTSLVTDTQYF. The CDR3 coding sequence is TGTGCCAGCAGCCTGACTAGTCTCGTCACAGATACGCAGTATTTT.

This sequence joins TRBV9 and TRBJ1-2, with 8 bases fitting TRBD1. The length of the CDR3 is 13 residues. Germline CDR1 SGDLS, CDR2 YYNGEE. V dropped 3 bases and J dropped 6; count of bases not matched to a gene: 4. Here the CDR3 DNA reads TGTGCCAGCAGCGGGCAGGGGGCGGATGGCTACACCTTC. The encoded protein is CASSGQGADGYTF.